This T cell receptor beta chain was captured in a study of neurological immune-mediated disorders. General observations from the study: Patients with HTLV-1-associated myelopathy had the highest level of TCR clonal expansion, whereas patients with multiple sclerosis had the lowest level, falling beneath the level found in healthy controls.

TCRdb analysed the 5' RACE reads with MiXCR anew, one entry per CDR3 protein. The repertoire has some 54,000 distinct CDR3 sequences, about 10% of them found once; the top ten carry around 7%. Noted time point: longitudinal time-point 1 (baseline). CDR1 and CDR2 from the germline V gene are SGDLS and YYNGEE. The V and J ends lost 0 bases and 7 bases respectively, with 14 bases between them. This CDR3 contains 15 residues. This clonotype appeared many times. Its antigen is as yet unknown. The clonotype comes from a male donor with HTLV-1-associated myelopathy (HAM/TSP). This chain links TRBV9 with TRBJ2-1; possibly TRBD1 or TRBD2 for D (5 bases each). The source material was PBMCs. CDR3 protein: CASSVGGRGGNEQFF. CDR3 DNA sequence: TGTGCCAGCAGCGTAGGAGGTAGGGGCGGGAATGAGCAGTTCTTC.